Described below is a single T cell receptor beta chain sequence and its context. The target antigen is unknown. Amplification used 60 Vbeta primers and 13 Jbeta primers. Generated by immunoSEQ multiplex PCR, the TCRdb table keeps only in-frame clones and is missing some. The sample includes about 250,000 clones, roughly 85% of them seen just once. Germline V gives CDR1 MGHRA, CDR2 YSYEKL. CDR3 length equals 17 residues. V shed 5 bases and J 3 bases; nucleotides not matched to a gene: 13. This entry comes from a study of cytomegalovirus exposure and HLA in healthy donors. General study results and limits: Most subjects' HLA-A and HLA-B alleles were reportedly predicted from TCR beta sequences. Some V segments, TRBV6-2 and TRBV6-3 among them, were indistinguishable and were therefore excluded. By a later analysis, the bulk of CMV-associated TCR beta chains appeared HLA-restricted.

Sequencing was done on a sample of PBMCs. The chain joins TRBV4-1 to TRBJ2-7, with 10 bases identical to TRBD1. The sequence derives from a girl aged 2 to 9 in good health and CMV-seronegative. Here the CDR3 reads CASSSGTGAPHSYEQYF. The CDR3 DNA sequence: TGCGCCAGCAGCTCCGGGACAGGGGCCCCCCACAGCTACGAGCAGTACTTC.